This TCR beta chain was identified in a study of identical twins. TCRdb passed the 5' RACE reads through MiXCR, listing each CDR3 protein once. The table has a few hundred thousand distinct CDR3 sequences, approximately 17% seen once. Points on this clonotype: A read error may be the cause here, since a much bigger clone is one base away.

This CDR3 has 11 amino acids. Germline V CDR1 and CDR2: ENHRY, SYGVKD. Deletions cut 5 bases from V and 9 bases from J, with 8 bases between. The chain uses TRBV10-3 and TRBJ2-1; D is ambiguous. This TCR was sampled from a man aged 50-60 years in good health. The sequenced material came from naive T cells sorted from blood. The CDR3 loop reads CAISYDTEQFF. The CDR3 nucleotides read TGTGCCATCAGTTACGATACTGAGCAGTTCTTC.